This TCR beta chain is from a study of CD8+ T cells in alopecia areata. The CDR3 extends over 14 amino acids. V gave up 3 bases and J gave up 0 bases, with 6 bases separating them. Germline CDR1 and CDR2: SNHLY and FYNNEI. Sequencing templates came from extracted RNA that was reverse transcribed into cDNA. Using immunoSEQ multiplex PCR, the repertoire was profiled, and TCRdb retains in-frame clones only, with some absent. This table has approximately 180,000 clones, about 55% appearing once. Treatment: oral pan-JAK inhibitor, 5-10 mg twice daily. This chain links TRBV2 with TRBJ1-3; perhaps TRBD1 as D (5 bases). This TCR came from a human donor with alopecia areata. Specimen: CD8+ T cells sorted from blood, collected at week 24, from a patient treated with tofacitinib. DNA of the CDR3: TGTGCCAGCAGTGATCAGGGCTCTGGAAACACCATATATTTT. Translated, it gives CASSDQGSGNTIYF.